Many counts were recorded for the clone carrying this T cell receptor beta chain. Its antigen remains unknown. Construction of TCR beta libraries was performed using quantitative 5'-RACE with molecular barcodes. MiXCR, applied by TCRdb to the 5' RACE reads, yields one record per CDR3 protein. The table has 110,000 to 150,000 distinct CDR3 sequences, roughly 7.7% seen once. CDR3 length: 12 residues. Germline V gene lookup returns CDR1 LGHDT and CDR2 YNNKEL (reference sequence). Trimming stripped 0 bases from V and 7 bases from J, with 6 bases between. These data originate in a study of CD8 T cells in ankylosing spondylitis. Study results and caveats: Reportedly, matched ankylosing spondylitis synovial fluid was significantly enriched for disease-linked clones. For ankylosing spondylitis blood, a TCR beta motif of seven to nine highly homologous variants appeared characteristic. CD8+ disease-linked clones were present at relatively low frequencies in blood.

This receptor was obtained from a male donor with ankylosing spondylitis. V and J are TRBV3-1 and TRBJ1-1; D gene uncertain. The source material was synovial fluid, either unsorted or a sorted T cell fraction (not recorded which). The CDR3: CASSQDSIEAFF. The CDR3 region has the DNA TGTGCCAGCAGCCAAGATTCCATTGAAGCTTTCTTT.